This TCR beta chain was recorded in a study of lymphopenia after photon versus proton radiotherapy. Findings of the study overall: Oligoclonal CD8+ Temra expansion after nadir drove photon patients' diversity drop. Photon-treated patients lost naive T cells and TCR diversity; proton-treated stayed stable. Survival link was tested only in deceased patients; proton benefit remains a possibility. Post-nadir TCR diversity decline inversely tracked overall survival among those who died.

In the case of this clone: Its antigen is not identified.

The V end lost 4 bases, the J end lost 4 bases, and 8 bases lay between the germline ends. CDR1 SGHAT and CDR2 FQNNGV come from the germline V gene. The CDR3 spans 13 residues. Profiling relied on immunoSEQ multiplex PCR, and the TCRdb table lists in-frame clones only, not all of them. The sample lists approximately 22,000 clones; around four fifths were seen once. Sequenced here: peripheral blood, sampled from a patient treated with proton-based radiotherapy. This chain joins TRBV11-2 and TRBJ1-3; D unresolved. The sequence was obtained from a woman aged 70-85 years with pancreatic cancer. CDR3 sequence (DNA): TGTGCCAGCAGCTCAGGACTGGGAAACACCATATATTTT. It codes for CASSSGLGNTIYF.